A single sample is the source of the 31 T cell receptor beta chains below, sequenced in a study of T cells in Graves' hyperthyroidism and ophthalmopathy. RNA transcripts provided the source from which TCR beta CDR3 regions were amplified. First-round RT-PCR with HTBI primers amplified the TCR CDR3 region. TCRdb passed the multiplex PCR reads through MiXCR, listing each CDR3 protein once. This table has some 500,000 distinct CDR3 sequences, roughly a quarter appearing once. What was sequenced was blood. These receptors came from a woman in her 30s with Graves' ophthalmopathy.

This clonotype was picked up many times. J is TRBJ2-7 and V is TRBV18, with D perhaps TRBD1 (5 bases). The ends were cut back, 0 bases at V and 6 bases at J, with 9 bases in the middle. CDR1 KGHSH and CDR2 LQKENI come from the germline V gene. This CDR3 comprises 13 residues. The CDR3 region is CASSPPTQGEQYF. In nucleotides, the CDR3 is TGTGCCAGCTCACCACCTACTCAGGGCGAGCAGTACTTC.

In this sample, this clonotype turned up many times. The chain carries TRBV6-5 and TRBJ2-7; 10 nucleotides align to TRBD2. V lost 8 bases and J lost 2; bases outside the gene matches: 3. The CDR3 is 13 residues long. Germline lookup yields CDR1 MNHEY and CDR2 SVGAGI. CDR3 coding DNA: TGTGCCAGCCGGACTAGCGGAGCCTACGAGCAGTACTTC. The encoded protein is CASRTSGAYEQYF.

This clonotype was observed once. CDR3 protein: CASRDSLGDEAFF. The DNA of the CDR3 is TGTGCCAGTAGGGACTCATTAGGGGATGAAGCTTTCTTT. The rearrangement links TRBV19 to TRBJ1-1; the D gene is possibly TRBD1 (5 bases). The CDR3 runs to 13 residues. The ends were cut back, 6 bases at V and 7 bases at J, with 15 bases in the middle. Germline CDR1 is LNHDA and CDR2 is SQIVND (reference sequence).

This clonotype appeared a few times. This chain uses TRBV18 with TRBJ1-1, with D uncertain. CDR1 is KGHSH, CDR2 LQKENI, per germline. V was shortened by 1 base and J by 3 bases, with 9 bases between the two germline ends. The CDR3 extends over 14 amino acids. The CDR3 region has the DNA TGTGCCAGCTCACCACATGGGGATGACACTGAAGCTTTCTTT. Its translation is CASSPHGDDTEAFF.

This clonotype was observed a handful of times. The rearrangement joins TRBV6-1 to TRBJ2-7; D not certain. The V and J ends lost 6 bases and 1 base respectively, with 7 bases between them. The germline V gene encodes CDR1 MNHNS and CDR2 SASEGT. The CDR3 runs to 12 residues. The CDR3 loop is CASRGNSYEQYF. In DNA, the CDR3 is TGTGCCAGCAGAGGGAATTCCTACGAGCAGTACTTC.

This clonotype came up many times. The chain uses TRBV27 and TRBJ1-5; no firm D call. V gave up 6 bases and J gave up 3 bases, with 21 bases separating them. This CDR3 region has 17 residues. Germline CDR1 and CDR2: MNHEY and SMNVEV (reference sequence). The CDR3 nucleotides are TGTGCCAGCAGCCCCAATCCCCCAACAGATTTCAATCAGCCCCAGCATTTT. Encoded protein: CASSPNPPTDFNQPQHF.

This rearrangement joins TRBV11-2 to TRBJ2-5, with D uncertain. Trimming cost V 2 bases and J 3 bases, with 10 bases left between them. This CDR3 spans 14 amino acids. CDR1 and CDR2 from the germline V gene are SGHAT and FQNNGV. The CDR3 protein is CASSLFSVKETQYF. The CDR3 DNA reads as TGTGCCAGCAGCTTATTCAGCGTCAAAGAGACCCAGTACTTC.

The chain recombines TRBV20-1 with TRBJ1-5; D unclear. CDR1 is DFQATT and CDR2 is SNEGSKA in the germline V gene (reference sequence). The CDR3 extends over 15 amino acids. V lost 3 bases and J 1 base, leaving 13 bases between the germline ends. The DNA of the CDR3 is TGCAGTGCTAGTAAGGGATTGGCAAGCAATCAGCCCCAGCATTTT. The encoded protein is CSASKGLASNQPQHF.

This clonotype was recorded at least ten times. CDR3 sequence: CASSLGQGYGELFF. The CDR3 DNA reads as TGTGCCAGCAGCCTGGGACAGGGATACGGGGAGCTGTTTTTT. This chain joins TRBV13 and TRBJ2-2, with 9 bases aligning to TRBD1. The length of the CDR3 is 14 residues. V gave up 5 bases and J gave up 7 bases; unmatched junction bases: 5. CDR1 PRHDT and CDR2 FYEKMQ come from the germline V gene (reference sequence).

This clonotype came up many times. The rearrangement links TRBV7-8 to TRBJ2-5; D uncertain. CDR1 is SGHVS, CDR2 FQNEAQ, per germline. Trimming took 5 bases from V and 4 from J, leaving 14 bases between them. The CDR3 contains 14 residues. As DNA, the CDR3 is TGTGCCAGCAGCCCACGGTTAGAAAGAGAGACCCAGTACTTC. It is translated as CASSPRLERETQYF.

Ten or more counts support this clonotype. The V call is TRBV29-1, the J call TRBJ1-5; maybe TRBD1 (5 bases). Trimming took 0 bases from V and 7 from J, leaving 10 bases between them. Per the germline V gene, CDR1 is SQVTM and CDR2 is ANQGSEA. This CDR3 spans 13 amino acids. CDR3 region: CSVEDREGQPQHF. CDR3 DNA: TGCAGCGTTGAAGATAGGGAGGGGCAGCCCCAGCATTTT.

The genes are TRBV6-2 or TRBV6-3 and TRBJ2-5; no reliable D call. The ends were cut back, 0 bases at V and 7 bases at J, with 15 bases in the middle. The germline gives CDR1 MNHEY, CDR2 SVGEGT. This CDR3 has 15 residues. CDR3 sequence: CASSYSATPPTTQYF. CDR3 nucleotide sequence: TGTGCCAGCAGTTACTCAGCGACCCCGCCAACGACCCAGTACTTC.

The rearrangement joins TRBV6-1 to TRBJ2-5, with D perhaps given as TRBD1 or TRBD2 (6 bases each). With 6 bases removed from V and 5 bases from J, the gap between germline ends came to 13 bases. This CDR3 is 13 amino acids long. Germline CDR1 and CDR2: MNHNS and SASEGT. The CDR3 DNA sequence: TGTGCCAGCAGACTTACAGGGAGGGAGACCCAGTACTTC. Translated: CASRLTGRETQYF.

V gene TRBV12-3 or TRBV12-4 combines with J gene TRBJ1-1; D not certain. There are 12 residues in the CDR3. Deletions cut 5 bases from V and 4 bases from J, with 8 bases between. The CDR3 DNA reads as TGTGCCAGCAGTGCTGACACCACTGAAGCTTTCTTT. Its protein product is CASSADTTEAFF.

The chain joins TRBV30 to TRBJ1-1; 8 positions match TRBD1. The germline V gene encodes CDR1 GTSNPN and CDR2 SVGIG (reference sequence). The length of the CDR3 is 13 residues. The V segment lost 5 bases and the J segment 4 bases; nucleotides outside the gene matches: 6. The CDR3 sequence is CAWDPTGVTEAFF. CDR3 nucleotide sequence: TGTGCCTGGGATCCGACAGGGGTCACTGAAGCTTTCTTT.

This clonotype occurred many times. The V call is TRBV12-5, the J call TRBJ1-2, with D possibly TRBD1 on 5 matching bases. V lost 3 bases and J lost 3, with 11 bases in between. Per germline, CDR1 LGHNT and CDR2 FRNRAP. This CDR3 region has 14 residues. DNA of the CDR3: TGTGCTAGTGGTTTCTACAGGTGCCACTATGGCTACACCTTC. As protein: CASGFYRCHYGYTF.

This clonotype was recorded a few times. V usage is TRBV9 and J usage is TRBJ1-1; D ambiguous. Trimming cost V 0 bases and J 7 bases, with 7 bases left between them. CDR3 length equals 12 residues. The germline CDR1 and CDR2 sequences are SGDLS and YYNGEE. The CDR3 region is CASSVGTNEAFF. CDR3 nucleotides: TGTGCCAGCAGCGTAGGGACCAATGAAGCTTTCTTT.

This clonotype was recorded at least ten times. V is TRBV7-9 and J is TRBJ2-7, with 7 bases that match TRBD1. This CDR3 comprises 14 residues. Trimming took 0 bases from V and 3 from J; bases not matched to a gene: 2. Germline CDR1 and CDR2: SEHNR and FQNEAQ (reference sequence). Here the CDR3 reads CASSLAGQLYEQYF. CDR3 DNA sequence: TGTGCCAGCAGCTTAGCGGGACAGCTCTACGAGCAGTACTTC.

This clonotype was seen ten or more times. The chain recombines TRBV20-1 with TRBJ1-5; D is possibly TRBD1 (5 bases). The CDR3 sequence is 15 residues long. Per germline, CDR1 DFQATT and CDR2 SNEGSKA (reference sequence). V was shortened by 2 bases and J by 0 bases, with 11 bases between the two germline ends. Written as DNA, the CDR3 is TGCAGTGCTAGAACTTCTGGGGGTAGCAATCAGCCCCAGCATTTT. Protein product: CSARTSGGSNQPQHF.

The V gene is TRBV20-1, the J gene TRBJ2-5, with D perhaps matching TRBD1 (6 bases). CDR1 is DFQATT and CDR2 is SNEGSKA in the germline V gene (reference sequence). The CDR3 extends over 12 amino acids. CDR3 nucleotide sequence: TGCGGAGTGGTTGGGGGCGTCGGGACCCAGTACTTC. Translating it yields CGVVGGVGTQYF.

This clonotype was recorded a few times. V is TRBV5-1 and J is TRBJ1-1; 7 bases fit TRBD1. Losses at the gene ends were 4 bases for V and 5 bases for J; bases not matched to a gene: 8. The CDR3 length is 14 residues. Germline CDR1 reads SGHRS; CDR2 reads YFSETQ. The CDR3 protein is CASSIGQEGTEAFF. In DNA, the CDR3 is TGCGCCAGCAGCATAGGACAGGAGGGGACTGAAGCTTTCTTT.

This clonotype was counted only a few times. J is TRBJ1-2 and V is TRBV6-1, with D unclear. CDR1 MNHNS and CDR2 SASEGT come from the germline V gene. V was pared by 0 bases and J by 7 bases, with 12 bases between. The CDR3 length is 14 residues. In DNA form, the CDR3 reads TGTGCCAGCAGTGAAGCGCCCAGTGTCGGTGGCTACACCTTC. Amino acids: CASSEAPSVGGYTF.

In its sample, this clonotype was seen a few times. V usage is TRBV6-1 and J usage is TRBJ2-5; either TRBD1 or TRBD2 may fit D (5 bases each). CDR3 length: 14 residues. Germline assignment: CDR1 MNHNS and CDR2 SASEGT. Trimming pared 6 bases from V and 2 bases from J, leaving 13 bases between. This CDR3 is CASRPRGRQETQYF. The CDR3, as DNA: TGTGCCAGCAGACCCCGGGGCAGACAAGAGACCCAGTACTTC.

This clonotype was picked up many times. The chain carries TRBV29-1 and TRBJ1-2; D ambiguous. CDR3 length: 11 amino acids. V was shortened by 7 bases and J by 4 bases, with 10 bases between the two germline ends. Germline V gene data show CDR1 as SQVTM and CDR2 as ANQGSEA. CDR3 DNA sequence: TGCAGCGGCACAGATCTCTATGGCTACACCTTC. As protein: CSGTDLYGYTF. Together with reference TRBV29-1 and TRBJ1-2, the CDR3 gives the full variable domain: SAVISQKPSRDICQRGTSLTIQCQVDSQVTMMFWYRQQPGQSLTLIATANQGSEATYESGFVIDKFPISRPNLTFSTLTVSNMSPEDSSIYLCSGTDLYGYTFGSGTRLTVV.

In its sample, this clonotype was seen many times. The chain combines TRBV5-1 with TRBJ1-5, with a possible D match to TRBD1 (5 bases). There are 15 residues in the CDR3. CDR1 SGHRS and CDR2 YFSETQ come from the germline V gene. Trimming cost V 0 bases and J 4 bases, with 11 bases left between them. CDR3 amino acids: CASSLVGATNQPQHF. In DNA form, the CDR3 reads TGCGCCAGCAGCTTGGTAGGGGCGACTAATCAGCCCCAGCATTTT.

There are a few counts of this clonotype. V gene TRBV30 combines with J gene TRBJ1-1; D not certain. The CDR3 totals 13 residues. CDR1 and CDR2 from the germline V gene are GTSNPN and SVGIG (reference sequence). Trimming removed 2 bases at V and 1 base at J, with 8 bases between. The CDR3 loop reads CAWSRTQNTEAFF. For the CDR3, the DNA is TGTGCCTGGAGTAGAACACAGAACACTGAAGCTTTCTTT.

J is TRBJ2-7 and V is TRBV28, with 16 nucleotides matching TRBD2. Germline V CDR1 and CDR2: MDHEN, SYDVKM. The CDR3 loop spans 18 amino acids. The V gene end was trimmed by 5 bases and the J gene end by 4 bases; junction bases not matched to a gene: 11. CDR3 sequence reads: CASSPSGTSGRAGYEQYF. The CDR3 DNA is TGTGCCAGCAGTCCCTCCGGGACTAGCGGGAGGGCCGGATACGAGCAGTACTTC.

The J gene is TRBJ2-4, the V gene TRBV4-1, with 7 bases fitting TRBD1. The CDR3 covers 15 residues. Germline CDR1 reads MGHRA; CDR2 reads YSYEKL. The trim removed 1 base at V and 6 bases at J, leaving 6 bases unmatched. Here the CDR3 reads CASSQVDREGNIQYF. The CDR3 DNA follows: TGCGCCAGCAGCCAAGTCGACAGGGAAGGAAACATTCAGTACTTC.

This clonotype was counted ten times or more. V is TRBV9 and J is TRBJ1-1, with TRBD1 as a possible D gene (6 bases). The CDR3 consists of 13 residues. Per the germline V gene, CDR1 is SGDLS and CDR2 is YYNGEE. Trimming shortened V by 4 bases and J by 4 bases, and 11 bases separated the two germline ends. CDR3 residues: CASSNQGTTEAFF. DNA for the CDR3: TGTGCCAGCAGCAATCAGGGGACCACTGAAGCTTTCTTT.

As for this clonotype: This may stem from a read error, because a much larger clone lies one nucleotide away. The chain combines TRBV24-1 with TRBJ1-5; 8 bases match TRBD1. The V gene's germline CDR1 is KGHDR and CDR2 SFDVKD. The V and J ends lost 3 bases and 2 bases, in that order; junction bases with no gene match: 2. This CDR3 contains 15 residues. The CDR3 nucleotides are TGTGCCACCAGTGATCCGGGACAGGGCAATCAGCCCCAGCATTTT. Its protein is CATSDPGQGNQPQHF.

This clonotype came up many times. This sequence joins TRBV20-1 and TRBJ2-5, with D perhaps matching TRBD1 or TRBD2 (5 bases each). Trimming took off 6 bases at V and 5 bases at J, with 16 bases between the two ends. Germline V lookup: CDR1 DFQATT, CDR2 SNEGSKA (reference sequence). This CDR3 has 13 residues. DNA for the CDR3: TGCAGTGCCACGCCCGGGGCCGGGGAGACCCAGTACTTC. It specifies CSATPGAGETQYF.